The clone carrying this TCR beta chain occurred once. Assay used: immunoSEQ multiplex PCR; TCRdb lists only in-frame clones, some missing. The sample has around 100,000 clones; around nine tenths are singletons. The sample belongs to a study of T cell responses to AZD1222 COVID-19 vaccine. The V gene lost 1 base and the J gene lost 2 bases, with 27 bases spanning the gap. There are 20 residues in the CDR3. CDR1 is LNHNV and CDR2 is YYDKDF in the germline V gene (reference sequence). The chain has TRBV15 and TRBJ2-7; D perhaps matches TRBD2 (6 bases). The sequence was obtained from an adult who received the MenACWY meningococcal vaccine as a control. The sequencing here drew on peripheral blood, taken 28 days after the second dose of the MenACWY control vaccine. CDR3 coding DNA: TGTGCCACCAGCAGAGCGAGGCGAAGCGGGTCAGAGACAGAGACCTACGAGCAGTACTTC. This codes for CATSRARRSGSETETYEQYF.